These T cell receptor beta chains were read from a single sample in a study of beta chain features in type 1 diabetes. Profiled with immunoSEQ multiplex PCR; TCRdb holds only in-frame clones, not every one. The table shows about 650,000 clones, with 9.5% to 15% occurring only once. Specimen: naive CD4+ T cells from blood. The source is a man aged 25-40 years with type 1 diabetes. The CDR3 runs from the conserved cysteine through the conserved F or W.

V	length	CDR3
TRBV7-2	14	CASSPSATKNIQYF
TRBV7-2	16	CASSLVPSSGANVLTF
TRBV5-1	15	CASSFGAGAGTEAFF
TRBV14	14	CASSQEPGRNEQFF
TRBV6-1	14	CASSDFGGNQPQHF
TRBV11-2	12	CASTDSGGTGHF
TRBV30	14	CAWSVGGGANVLTF
TRBV6-5	12	CATLSAQETQYF
TRBV27	15	CASSLSIRARYEQYF
TRBV2	13	CATQGAITDTQYF
TRBV4-2	18	CASSQKITASGEADTQYF
TRBV18	13	CASSSGSGNEQFF
TRBV5-4	13	CASSLESYNEQFF
TRBV4-3	14	CASSQGDSYNEQFF
TRBV2	16	CASSEYGASSYNEQFF
TRBV7-2	12	CASSLARKGYTF
TRBV4-1	12	CASSQDSYGYTF
TRBV13	14	CASTRERFTDTQYF
TRBV27	12	CASGFSGNTIYF
TRBV9	13	CASSVTSGDTQYF
TRBV7-2	15	CASSLASGAYNEQFF
TRBV25-1	14	CASSESRGRETQYF
TRBV28	13	CASTYGGTHEQYF
TRBV6-6	15	CASSSGTGWGNEQFF
TRBV28	14	CASSLFTGYHEQYF
TRBV5-1	15	CASSGTGQGQETQYF
TRBV6-1	14	CASSEVLSGNTIYF
TRBV10-3	14	CAISEGQANQPQHF